This T cell receptor (beta chain) derives from a study of T-cell memory formation after mild COVID-19. Study observations and caveats: Whether second-wave clones peaking at day 37 were SARS-CoV-2 specific went unconfirmed.

This CDR3 spans 15 amino acids. The V and J ends lost 2 bases and 0 bases respectively, with 10 bases between them. CDR1 is SGHVS and CDR2 is FNYEAQ in the germline V gene. As to this clonotype: Antigen: not known.

Researchers used 5'RACE with constant-segment primers to make TCR alpha and TCR beta cDNA libraries that carry sample barcodes and UMIs. TCRdb reprocessed the 5' RACE reads via MiXCR and lists one record per CDR3 protein. The sample yields around 140,000 distinct CDR3 sequences, roughly 21% seen once. This chain joins TRBV7-6 and TRBJ1-1, with D possibly TRBD1 on 6 matching bases. Input material: PBMCs or a T cell subset sorted from them (not recorded which). The TCR was taken from an adult woman who had mild COVID-19 (a few samples of this study predate the infection). Cell type and time point are not known. The CDR3 nucleotides are TGTGCCAGCAGCTTATTCGGACAGATGAACACTGAAGCTTTCTTT. Its translation: CASSLFGQMNTEAFF.